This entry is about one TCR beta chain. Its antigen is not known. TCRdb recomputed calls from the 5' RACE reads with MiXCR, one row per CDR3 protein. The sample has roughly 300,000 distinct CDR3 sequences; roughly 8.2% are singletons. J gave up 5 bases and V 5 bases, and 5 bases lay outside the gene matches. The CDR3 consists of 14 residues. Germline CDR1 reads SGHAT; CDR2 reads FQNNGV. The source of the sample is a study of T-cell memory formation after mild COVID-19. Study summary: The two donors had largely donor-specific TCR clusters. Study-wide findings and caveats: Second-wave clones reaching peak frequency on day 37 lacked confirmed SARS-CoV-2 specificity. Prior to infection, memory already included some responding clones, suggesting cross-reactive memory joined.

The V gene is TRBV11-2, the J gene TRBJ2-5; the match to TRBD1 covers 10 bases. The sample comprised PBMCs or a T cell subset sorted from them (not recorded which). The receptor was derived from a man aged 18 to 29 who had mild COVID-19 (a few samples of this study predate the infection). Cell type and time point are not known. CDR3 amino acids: CASSATGGGETQYF. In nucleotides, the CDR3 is TGTGCCAGCAGCGCGACAGGGGGCGGTGAGACCCAGTACTTC.